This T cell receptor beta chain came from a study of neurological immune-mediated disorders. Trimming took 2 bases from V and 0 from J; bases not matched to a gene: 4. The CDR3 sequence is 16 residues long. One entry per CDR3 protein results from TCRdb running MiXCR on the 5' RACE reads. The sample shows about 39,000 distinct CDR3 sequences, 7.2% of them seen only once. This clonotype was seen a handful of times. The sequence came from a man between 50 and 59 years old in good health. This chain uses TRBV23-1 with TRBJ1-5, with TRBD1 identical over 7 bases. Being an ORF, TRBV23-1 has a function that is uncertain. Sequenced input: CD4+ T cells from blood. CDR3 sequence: CASSQPQGISNQPQHF. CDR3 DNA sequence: TGCGCCAGCAGTCAACCACAGGGGATTAGCAATCAGCCCCAGCATTTT.